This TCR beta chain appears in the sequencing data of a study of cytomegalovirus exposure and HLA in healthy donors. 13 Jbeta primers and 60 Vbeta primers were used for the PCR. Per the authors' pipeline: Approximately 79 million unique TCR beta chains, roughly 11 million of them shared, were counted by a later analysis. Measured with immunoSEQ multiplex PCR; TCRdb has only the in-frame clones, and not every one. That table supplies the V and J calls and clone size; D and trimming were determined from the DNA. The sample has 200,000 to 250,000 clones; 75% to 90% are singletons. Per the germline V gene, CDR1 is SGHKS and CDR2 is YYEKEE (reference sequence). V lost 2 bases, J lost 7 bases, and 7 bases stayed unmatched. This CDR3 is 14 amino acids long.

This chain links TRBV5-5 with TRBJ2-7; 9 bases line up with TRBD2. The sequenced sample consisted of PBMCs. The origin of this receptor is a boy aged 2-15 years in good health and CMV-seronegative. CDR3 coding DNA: TGTGCCAGCAGCTTAGCGGGAGGATCGGGAGAGCAGTACTTC. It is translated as CASSLAGGSGEQYF.